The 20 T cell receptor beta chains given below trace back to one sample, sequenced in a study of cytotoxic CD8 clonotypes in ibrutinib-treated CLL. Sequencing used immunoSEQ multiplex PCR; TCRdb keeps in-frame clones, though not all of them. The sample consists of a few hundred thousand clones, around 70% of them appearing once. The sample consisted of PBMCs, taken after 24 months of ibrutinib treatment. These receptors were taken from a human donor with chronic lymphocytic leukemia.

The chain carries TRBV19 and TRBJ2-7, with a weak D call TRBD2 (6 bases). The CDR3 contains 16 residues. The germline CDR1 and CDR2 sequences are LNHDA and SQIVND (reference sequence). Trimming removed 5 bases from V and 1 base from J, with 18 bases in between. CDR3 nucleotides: TGTGCCAGTAGTTTGACCACGGGACTCGCGTCCTACGAGCAGTACTTC. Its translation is CASSLTTGLASYEQYF.

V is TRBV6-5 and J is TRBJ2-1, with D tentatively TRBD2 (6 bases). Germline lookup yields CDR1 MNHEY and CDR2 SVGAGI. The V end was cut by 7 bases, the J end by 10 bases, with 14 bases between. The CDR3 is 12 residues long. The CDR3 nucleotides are TGTGCCAGCACCGACCGAGGGAGGGAGCAGTTCTTC. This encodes CASTDRGREQFF.

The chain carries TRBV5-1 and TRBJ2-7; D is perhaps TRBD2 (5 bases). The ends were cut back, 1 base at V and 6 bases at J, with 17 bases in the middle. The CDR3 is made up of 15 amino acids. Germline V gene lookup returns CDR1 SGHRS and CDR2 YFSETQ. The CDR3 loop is CASSLPQRMGLEQYF. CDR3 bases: TGCGCCAGCAGCTTGCCGCAGCGGATGGGTCTCGAGCAGTACTTC.

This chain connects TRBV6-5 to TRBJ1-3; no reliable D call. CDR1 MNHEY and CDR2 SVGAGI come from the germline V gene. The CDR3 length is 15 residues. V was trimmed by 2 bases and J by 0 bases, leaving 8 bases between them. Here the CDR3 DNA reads TGTGCCAGCAGTTACGGAGTTACCTCTGGAAACACCATATATTTT. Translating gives CASSYGVTSGNTIYF.

CDR3 in DNA: TGTGCCTGGACCCGTTCCGGGGCAGTCACTGAAGCTTTCTTT. Amino acids: CAWTRSGAVTEAFF. The chain couples TRBV30 to TRBJ1-1, with a tentative D call TRBD1 (5 bases). The CDR3 length is 14 residues. Per the germline V gene, CDR1 is GTSNPN and CDR2 is SVGIG (reference sequence). Trimming pared 4 bases from V and 4 bases from J, leaving 16 bases between.

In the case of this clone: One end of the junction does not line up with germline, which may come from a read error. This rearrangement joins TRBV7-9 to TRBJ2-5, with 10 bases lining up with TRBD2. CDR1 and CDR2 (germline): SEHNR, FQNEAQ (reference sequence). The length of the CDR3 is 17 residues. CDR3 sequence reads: CASSLFGASGRASRPHF. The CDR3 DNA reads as TGTGCCAGCAGCTTATTTGGCGCAAGCGGGAGGGCCAGTCGGCCCCACTTC.

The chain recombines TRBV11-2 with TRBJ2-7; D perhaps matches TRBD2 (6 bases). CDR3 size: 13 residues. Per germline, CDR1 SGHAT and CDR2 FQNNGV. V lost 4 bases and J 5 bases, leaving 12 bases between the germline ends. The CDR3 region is CASSWGTENEQYF. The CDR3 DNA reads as TGTGCCAGCAGCTGGGGGACTGAGAACGAGCAGTACTTC.

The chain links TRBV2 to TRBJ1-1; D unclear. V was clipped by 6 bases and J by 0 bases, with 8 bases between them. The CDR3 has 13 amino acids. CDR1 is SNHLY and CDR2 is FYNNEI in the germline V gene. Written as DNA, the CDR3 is TGTGCCAGCAGCCTTTCAATGAACACTGAAGCTTTCTTT. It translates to CASSLSMNTEAFF.

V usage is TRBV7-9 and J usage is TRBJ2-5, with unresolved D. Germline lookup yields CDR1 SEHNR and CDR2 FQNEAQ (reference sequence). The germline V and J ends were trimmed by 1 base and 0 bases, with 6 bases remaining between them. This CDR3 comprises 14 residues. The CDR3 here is CASSLGRYQETQYF. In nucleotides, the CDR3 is TGTGCCAGCAGCTTAGGCCGGTACCAAGAGACCCAGTACTTC.

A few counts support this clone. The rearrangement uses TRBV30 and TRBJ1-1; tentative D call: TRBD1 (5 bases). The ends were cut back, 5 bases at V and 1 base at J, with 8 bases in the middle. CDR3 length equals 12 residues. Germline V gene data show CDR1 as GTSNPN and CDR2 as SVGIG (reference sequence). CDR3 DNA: TGTGCCTGGTATGACAGGAACACTGAAGCTTTCTTT. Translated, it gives CAWYDRNTEAFF.

In nucleotides, the CDR3 is TGTGCCAGCAGCTTATGGGGCAGGAGCACTGAAGCTTTCTTT. It specifies CASSLWGRSTEAFF. J is TRBJ1-1 and V is TRBV11-1, with D maybe TRBD1 (5 bases). The CDR3 consists of 14 residues. The germline CDR1 and CDR2 sequences are SGHAT and FQDESV (reference sequence). The V and J ends lost 2 bases and 4 bases respectively, with 11 bases between them.

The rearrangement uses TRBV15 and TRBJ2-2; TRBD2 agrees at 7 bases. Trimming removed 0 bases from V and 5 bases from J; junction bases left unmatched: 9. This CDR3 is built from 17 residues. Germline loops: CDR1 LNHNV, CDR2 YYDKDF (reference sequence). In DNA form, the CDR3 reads TGTGCCACCAGCAGAGATTCGGCGGGAGTGGGTACCGGGGAGCTGTTTTTT. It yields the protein CATSRDSAGVGTGELFF. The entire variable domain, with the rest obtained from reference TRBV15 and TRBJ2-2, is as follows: DAMVIQNPRYQVTQFGKPVTLSCSQTLNHNVMYWYQQKSSQAPKLLFHYYDKDFNNEADTPDNFQSRRPNTSFCFLDIRSPGLGDTAMYLCATSRDSAGVGTGELFFGEGSRLTVL.

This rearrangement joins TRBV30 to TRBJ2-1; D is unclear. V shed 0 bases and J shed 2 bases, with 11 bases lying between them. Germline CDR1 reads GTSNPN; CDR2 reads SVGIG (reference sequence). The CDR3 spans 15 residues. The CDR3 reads CAWSVRPRTYNEQFF. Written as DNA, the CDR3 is TGTGCCTGGAGTGTACGACCGCGGACCTACAATGAGCAGTTCTTC.

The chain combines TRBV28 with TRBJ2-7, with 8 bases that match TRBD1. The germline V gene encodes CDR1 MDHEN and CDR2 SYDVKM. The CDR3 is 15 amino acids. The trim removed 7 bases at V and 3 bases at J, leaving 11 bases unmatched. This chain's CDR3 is CASTPTGTGGYEQYF. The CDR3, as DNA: TGTGCCAGCACCCCGACCGGGACAGGAGGCTACGAGCAGTACTTC. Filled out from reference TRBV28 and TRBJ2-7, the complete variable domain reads DVKVTQSSRYLVKRTGEKVFLECVQDMDHENMFWYRQDPGLGLRLIYFSYDVKMKEKGDIPEGYSVSREKKERFSLILESASTNQTSMYLCASTPTGTGGYEQYFGPGTRLTVT.

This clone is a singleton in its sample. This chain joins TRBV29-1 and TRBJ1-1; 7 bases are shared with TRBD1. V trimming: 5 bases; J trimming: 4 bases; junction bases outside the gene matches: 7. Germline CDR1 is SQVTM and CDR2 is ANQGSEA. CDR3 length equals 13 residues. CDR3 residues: CSVRQGLPTEAFF. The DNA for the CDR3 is TGCAGCGTTCGACAGGGCTTGCCCACTGAAGCTTTCTTT.

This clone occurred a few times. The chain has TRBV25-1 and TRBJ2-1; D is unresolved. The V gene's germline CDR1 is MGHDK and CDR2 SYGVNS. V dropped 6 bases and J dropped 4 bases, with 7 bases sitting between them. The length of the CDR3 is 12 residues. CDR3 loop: CASRAQYNEQFF. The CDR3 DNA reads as TGTGCCAGCAGGGCGCAATACAATGAGCAGTTCTTC.

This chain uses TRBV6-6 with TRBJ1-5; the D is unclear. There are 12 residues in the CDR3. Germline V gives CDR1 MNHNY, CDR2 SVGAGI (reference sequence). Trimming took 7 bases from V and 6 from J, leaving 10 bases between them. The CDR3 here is CASTTPGQPQHF. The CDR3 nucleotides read TGTGCCAGCACCACCCCGGGTCAGCCCCAGCATTTT.

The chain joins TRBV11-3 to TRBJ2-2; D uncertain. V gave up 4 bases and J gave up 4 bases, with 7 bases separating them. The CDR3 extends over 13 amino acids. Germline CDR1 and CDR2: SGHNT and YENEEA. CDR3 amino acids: CASSSLFTGELFF. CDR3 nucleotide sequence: TGTGCCAGCAGCTCCCTTTTCACCGGGGAGCTGTTTTTT.

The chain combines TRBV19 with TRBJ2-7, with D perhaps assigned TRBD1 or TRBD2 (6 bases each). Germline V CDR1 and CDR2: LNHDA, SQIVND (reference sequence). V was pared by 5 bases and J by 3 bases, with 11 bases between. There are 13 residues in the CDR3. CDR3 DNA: TGTGCCAGTAGTCGACTAGGGGGCTACGAGCAGTACTTC. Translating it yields CASSRLGGYEQYF.

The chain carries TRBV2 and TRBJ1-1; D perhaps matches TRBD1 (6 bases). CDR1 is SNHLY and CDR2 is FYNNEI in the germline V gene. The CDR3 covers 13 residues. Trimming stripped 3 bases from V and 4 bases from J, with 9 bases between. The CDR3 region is CASSDRGGTEAFF. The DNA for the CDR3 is TGTGCCAGCAGTGACAGGGGAGGCACTGAAGCTTTCTTT.